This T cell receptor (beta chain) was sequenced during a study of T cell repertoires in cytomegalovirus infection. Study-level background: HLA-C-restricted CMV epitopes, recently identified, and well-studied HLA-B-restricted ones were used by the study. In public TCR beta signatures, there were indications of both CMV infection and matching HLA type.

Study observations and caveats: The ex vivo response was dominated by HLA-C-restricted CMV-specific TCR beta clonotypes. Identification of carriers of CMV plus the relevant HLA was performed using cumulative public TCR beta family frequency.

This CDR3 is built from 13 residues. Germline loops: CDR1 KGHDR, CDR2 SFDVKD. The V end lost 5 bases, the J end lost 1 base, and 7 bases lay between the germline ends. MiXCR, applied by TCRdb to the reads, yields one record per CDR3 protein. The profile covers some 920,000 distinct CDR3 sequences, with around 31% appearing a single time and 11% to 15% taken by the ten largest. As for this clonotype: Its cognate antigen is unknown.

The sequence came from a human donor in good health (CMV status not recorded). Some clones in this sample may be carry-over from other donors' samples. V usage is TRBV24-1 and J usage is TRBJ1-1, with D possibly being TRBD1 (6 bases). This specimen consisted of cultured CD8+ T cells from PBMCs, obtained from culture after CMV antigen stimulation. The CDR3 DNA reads TGTGCCACCAGTGGGACAGCGAACACTGAAGCTTTCTTT. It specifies CATSGTANTEAFF.